The next 28 T cell receptor beta chains were all read from a single sample in a study of cytomegalovirus exposure and HLA in healthy donors. The study ran its PCR with 60 Vbeta and 13 Jbeta primers. Assay used: immunoSEQ multiplex PCR; TCRdb lists only in-frame clones, some missing. This sample yields roughly 77,000 clones, of which 65% to 70% are seen a single time; under 7.5% belongs to the top ten. The specimen sequenced was PBMCs. Every receptor here comes from a woman in her fifties or sixties in good health and CMV-seropositive.

The rearrangement links TRBV5-5 to TRBJ2-2; a weak D match, TRBD1 (6 bases). CDR3 size: 16 residues. The V end was cut by 5 bases, the J end by 4 bases, with 18 bases between. The germline gives CDR1 SGHKS, CDR2 YYEKEE (reference sequence). CDR3 sequence reads: CASSWTVVDTTGELFF. In nucleotides, the CDR3 is TGTGCCAGCAGTTGGACAGTTGTAGATACCACCGGGGAGCTGTTTTTT.

The chain joins TRBV5-1 to TRBJ1-2; tentative D call: TRBD1 (6 bases). This CDR3 has 15 amino acids. Trimming stripped 1 base from V and 8 bases from J, with 18 bases between. The germline gives CDR1 SGHRS, CDR2 YFSETQ. CDR3 sequence (DNA): TGCGCCAGCAGCTTGAGTTTAGCCCAGGGGAACGGCTACACCTTC. It is translated as CASSLSLAQGNGYTF.

As DNA, the CDR3 is TGCAGCGTGGGGACAGGGAAGAACACCGGGGAGCTGTTTTTT. Its translation is CSVGTGKNTGELFF. The chain is built from TRBV29-1 and TRBJ2-2; TRBD1 agrees at 9 bases. With 6 bases clipped from V and 1 base from J, the junction kept 3 bases outside the gene matches. Per germline, CDR1 SQVTM and CDR2 ANQGSEA. CDR3 length equals 14 residues.

The chain is built from TRBV15 and TRBJ2-7; 10 bases agree with TRBD1. With 5 bases clipped from V and 2 bases from J, the junction kept 6 bases outside the gene matches. The CDR3 length is 15 residues. Germline-derived CDR1 and CDR2 are LNHNV and YYDKDF (reference sequence). As DNA, the CDR3 is TGTGCCACCAGCCGGCCGGGGACAGGGGCCTACGAGCAGTACTTC. Amino acids: CATSRPGTGAYEQYF. The whole variable domain, filled in from reference TRBV15 and TRBJ2-7, reads DAMVIQNPRYQVTQFGKPVTLSCSQTLNHNVMYWYQQKSSQAPKLLFHYYDKDFNNEADTPDNFQSRRPNTSFCFLDIRSPGLGDTAMYLCATSRPGTGAYEQYFGPGTRLTVT.

CDR3 in amino acids: CAIREKQVSNSNQPQHF. The CDR3 region has the DNA TGTGCCATCAGGGAAAAACAGGTAAGTAATAGCAATCAGCCCCAGCATTTT. The rearrangement uses TRBV10-3 and TRBJ1-5; possibly TRBD1 for D (5 bases). The CDR3 length is 17 residues. The V gene's germline CDR1 is ENHRY and CDR2 SYGVKD. The V end was cut by 6 bases, the J end by 0 bases, with 18 bases between.

The rearrangement links TRBV5-1 to TRBJ1-2; D gene ambiguous. Trimming stripped 0 bases from V and 4 bases from J, with 19 bases between. This CDR3 region has 17 residues. Per germline, CDR1 SGHRS and CDR2 YFSETQ. The CDR3 is CASSLAFGGDHGYGYTF. The CDR3 region has the DNA TGCGCCAGCAGCTTGGCCTTTGGCGGAGATCATGGCTATGGCTACACCTTC.

The chain employs TRBV6-1 and TRBJ1-4, with 8 bases matching TRBD1. Germline V gene sequence: CDR1 MNHNS, CDR2 SASEGT. The V segment lost 8 bases and the J segment 5 bases; nucleotides outside the gene matches: 7. This CDR3 has 14 amino acids. The CDR3 DNA reads TGTGCCAGCCTGACAGGGGTGGGGAATGAAAAACTGTTTTTT. Residues: CASLTGVGNEKLFF.

The V call is TRBV10-2, the J call TRBJ1-1, with 7 nucleotides matching TRBD1. The junction had 3 bases not matched to a gene; V was cut back by 7 bases and J by 4 bases. This CDR3 has 12 residues. CDR1 WSHSY and CDR2 SAAADI come from the germline V gene. The CDR3 DNA is TGCGCCAGCATTCAGGGGGGCACTGAAGCTTTCTTT. Protein sequence: CASIQGGTEAFF.

This clone was counted only a few times. The chain links TRBV5-1 to TRBJ1-1; 8 positions match TRBD1. There are 15 residues in the CDR3. V lost 2 bases, J lost 3 bases, and 6 bases stayed unmatched. Germline V gene sequence: CDR1 SGHRS, CDR2 YFSETQ. The CDR3 DNA follows: TGCGCCAGCAGCTTTAGGACAGGGTTTGACACTGAAGCTTTCTTT. Its translation: CASSFRTGFDTEAFF.

Of note for this clone: Different DNA sequences within this sample yield the same CDR3. The J gene is TRBJ1-6, the V gene TRBV5-1; 8 bases are shared with TRBD1. Germline loops: CDR1 SGHRS, CDR2 YFSETQ. The CDR3 has 14 residues. With 2 bases clipped from V and 10 bases from J, the junction kept 5 bases outside the gene matches. The CDR3 bases are TGCGCCAGCAGCTTCGACAGGGGTGGGTCACCCCTCCACTTT. It is translated as CASSFDRGGSPLHF.

A single count supports this clone. The chain uses TRBV6-1 and TRBJ2-7; the match to TRBD1 covers 7 bases. V lost 4 bases and J lost 2; bases outside the gene matches: 8. Germline V CDR1 and CDR2: MNHNS, SASEGT. CDR3 length equals 15 residues. CDR3 bases: TGTGCCAGCAGTGTCCGAGGGGGCATACCCTACGAGCAGTACTTC. Its protein product is CASSVRGGIPYEQYF.

V gene TRBV4-1 combines with J gene TRBJ2-4, with 13 bases identical to TRBD2. With V trimmed by 4 bases and J by 1 base, 7 bases remained unmatched. This CDR3 is built from 18 residues. CDR1 is MGHRA and CDR2 is YSYEKL in the germline V gene. DNA for the CDR3: TGCGCCAGCAGCCGGGGAGGACTAGCGGGGGAGGCCAAAAACATTCAGTACTTC. Translating it yields CASSRGGLAGEAKNIQYF.

The chain joins TRBV19 to TRBJ2-3; 9 bases fit TRBD1. Looked up from germline, CDR1 is LNHDA and CDR2 is SQIVND (reference sequence). V lost 5 bases and J lost 3; bases outside the gene matches: 6. CDR3 size: 15 residues. The CDR3 reads CASSVGTGSTDTQYF. The CDR3 nucleotides are TGTGCCAGTAGTGTTGGGACAGGGTCGACAGATACGCAGTATTTT. Supplemented by reference TRBV19 and TRBJ2-3, the full variable domain reads DGGITQSPKYLFRKEGQNVTLSCEQNLNHDAMYWYRQDPGQGLRLIYYSQIVNDFQKGDIAEGYSVSREKKESFPLTVTSAQKNPTAFYLCASSVGTGSTDTQYFGPGTRLTVL.

The gene calls are TRBV7-3 and TRBJ2-1, with TRBD1 matching over 7 bases. Trimming removed 5 bases from V and 1 base from J; junction bases left unmatched: 5. Germline V gene sequence: CDR1 SGHTA, CDR2 FQGTGA. There are 15 residues in the CDR3. The CDR3 DNA is TGTGCCAGCAGCACCCAGGGGGAGTCCTACAATGAGCAGTTCTTC. Its translation: CASSTQGESYNEQFF.

This clone was recorded a few times. V and J are TRBV2 and TRBJ2-1, with D perhaps matching TRBD1 (5 bases). The CDR3 is 15 residues long. V was trimmed by 2 bases and J by 7 bases, leaving 15 bases between them. The germline CDR1 and CDR2 sequences are SNHLY and FYNNEI. The CDR3 is CASSERGSLWNEQFF. CDR3 bases: TGTGCCAGCAGTGAAAGGGGCAGCCTGTGGAATGAGCAGTTCTTC.

The J gene is TRBJ2-1, the V gene TRBV19; D remains unclear. The V end was cut by 7 bases, the J end by 7 bases, with 8 bases between. The V gene's germline CDR1 is LNHDA and CDR2 SQIVND (reference sequence). The CDR3 runs 11 residues. CDR3 in amino acids: CASIYLNEQFF. The CDR3 bases are TGTGCCAGTATATATCTGAATGAGCAGTTCTTC.

V gene TRBV5-6 combines with J gene TRBJ2-2; 10 bases map to TRBD1. Germline V gene sequence: CDR1 SGHDT, CDR2 YYEEEE. This CDR3 is built from 16 residues. Trimming at V came to 4 bases and at J to 6 bases, leaving 9 bases not matched to a gene. DNA for the CDR3: TGTGCCAGCAGCCAGATCCCCGACAGGGGGCCCGGGGAGCTGTTTTTT. Residues: CASSQIPDRGPGELFF.

About this clone: Its ends do not fully match the called genes, so a read error is possible. The V call is TRBV5-1, the J call TRBJ2-2; TRBD2 matches 8 bases. Per germline, CDR1 SGHRS and CDR2 YFSETQ. The CDR3 is 15 residues long. CDR3 bases: TGCGCCAGCAGCTTGGGACTAGCGAAGACCGGGGAGCTGTTTTTT. Its protein is CASSLGLAKTGELFF.

The J gene is TRBJ2-7, the V gene TRBV6-6; D is unclear. With 1 base removed from V and 5 bases from J, the gap between germline ends came to 9 bases. CDR1 MNHNY and CDR2 SVGAGI come from the germline V gene (reference sequence). This CDR3 is built from 13 residues. CDR3 DNA: TGTGCCAGCAGTTACTTGGTTGGACACGAGCAGTACGTC. Protein: CASSYLVGHEQYV.

There are a few counts of this clone. This CDR3 is also generated by other DNA sequences in the sample. This chain links TRBV9 with TRBJ2-3; D is perhaps TRBD1 (5 bases). The germline gives CDR1 SGDLS, CDR2 YYNGEE. This CDR3 has 14 residues. V was shortened by 0 bases and J by 1 base, with 6 bases between the two germline ends. This chain's CDR3 is CASSVVGGTDTQYF. CDR3 sequence (DNA): TGTGCCAGCAGCGTAGTAGGGGGCACAGATACGCAGTATTTT.

The J gene is TRBJ1-5, the V gene TRBV6-5; TRBD1 agrees at 7 bases. Losses at the gene ends were 6 bases for V and 7 bases for J; bases not matched to a gene: 9. The CDR3 covers 14 residues. In germline, CDR1 is MNHEY, CDR2 SVGAGI. The CDR3 nucleotides read TGTGCCAGCAGCCCGTACAGGGGAGGACAGCCCCAGCATTTT. It specifies CASSPYRGGQPQHF.

This clone appeared a few times. This chain uses TRBV7-6 with TRBJ2-5; 7 bases align to TRBD2. Germline assignment: CDR1 SGHVS and CDR2 FNYEAQ. The CDR3 runs to 14 residues. The ends lost 6 bases at V and 1 base at J; junction bases unmatched: 5. In DNA, the CDR3 is TGTGCCAGCAGGCCACTAGCGACCCAAGAGACCCAGTACTTC. This codes for CASRPLATQETQYF.

The chain couples TRBV5-1 to TRBJ2-3, with D unresolved. There are 14 residues in the CDR3. The germline V gene encodes CDR1 SGHRS and CDR2 YFSETQ. The V end lost 3 bases, the J end lost 0 bases, and 8 bases lay between the germline ends. The CDR3 spells CASSSGSSTDTQYF. For the CDR3, the DNA is TGCGCCAGCAGCTCCGGGTCCAGCACAGATACGCAGTATTTT. Filled out from reference TRBV5-1 and TRBJ2-3, the complete variable domain reads KAGVTQTPRYLIKTRGQQVTLSCSPISGHRSVSWYQQTPGQGLQFLFEYFSETQRNKGNFPGRFSGRQFSNSRSEMNVSTLELGDSALYLCASSSGSSTDTQYFGPGTRLTVL.

The chain employs TRBV18 and TRBJ2-1; the match to TRBD2 covers 16 bases. The V gene's germline CDR1 is KGHSH and CDR2 LQKENI. The CDR3 length is 19 residues. J lost 2 bases, V lost 3 bases, and 7 bases had no gene match. The CDR3 nucleotides are TGTGCCAGCTCACCCTACTCCGGGACTAGCGGGGGGGCCTACAATGAGCAGTTCTTC. It yields the protein CASSPYSGTSGGAYNEQFF.

This clone was counted a single time. The chain is built from TRBV30 and TRBJ2-3, with D possibly TRBD1 on 7 matching bases. V was cut by 2 bases and J by 4 bases, with 16 bases left in between. Germline loops: CDR1 GTSNPN, CDR2 SVGIG (reference sequence). The CDR3 is made up of 15 amino acids. CDR3 protein: CAWSIAGGWADTQYF. Written as DNA, the CDR3 is TGTGCCTGGAGTATAGCAGGGGGGTGGGCAGATACGCAGTATTTT.

Details on this clone: An end of the junction differs from the germline gene, which may be a read error. The chain carries TRBV6-5 and TRBJ2-7; D unresolved. CDR3 length: 13 residues. Germline CDR1 is MNHEY and CDR2 is SVGAGI. Here the CDR3 reads CASSKHSDSGPWF. For the CDR3, the DNA is TGTGCCAGCAGCAAACATTCCGATTCTGGCCCGTGGTTC.

The V and J genes are TRBV7-3 and TRBJ2-5; 8 nucleotides agree with TRBD2. Germline V gives CDR1 SGHTA, CDR2 FQGTGA. The V segment lost 5 bases and the J segment 3 bases; nucleotides outside the gene matches: 5. This CDR3 spans 14 amino acids. The CDR3 region is CASSGSGGEETQYF. Written as DNA, the CDR3 is TGTGCCAGCAGCGGGAGCGGGGGAGAAGAGACCCAGTACTTC. The entire variable domain, with the rest obtained from reference TRBV7-3 and TRBJ2-5, is as follows: GAGVSQTPSNKVTEKGKYVELRCDPISGHTALYWYRQSLGQGPEFLIYFQGTGAADDSGLPNDRFFAVRPEGSVSTLKIQRTERGDSAVYLCASSGSGGEETQYFGPGTRLLVL.

This clone has only a few counts. The gene calls are TRBV7-2 and TRBJ2-1, with D hard to call. Germline values: CDR1 SGHTA, CDR2 FQGNSA. Trimming cost V 2 bases and J 7 bases, with 9 bases left between them. This CDR3 has 13 amino acids. The CDR3 nucleotides are TGTGCCAGCAGCTTATTAGTTGGTAATGAGCAGTTCTTC. Amino acid sequence: CASSLLVGNEQFF.